Shown below are 10 T cell receptor beta chains from a single sample sequenced in a study of T cells in Graves' hyperthyroidism and ophthalmopathy. Template material for amplifying TCR beta CDR3 regions consisted of RNA transcripts. A first-round RT-PCR of the TCR CDR3 used the HTBI primer set. Each CDR3 protein is one row after TCRdb ran MiXCR on the multiplex PCR reads. This table holds approximately 380,000 distinct CDR3 sequences, about an eighth found once. The sequencing input was blood. These receptors were taken from a man in his forties or fifties with Graves' ophthalmopathy.

This clonotype was observed many times. At one of its ends the junction is not consistent with the germline gene, which may arise from a read error. The V call is TRBV27, the J call TRBJ1-3, with 7 bases matching TRBD1. Germline loops: CDR1 MNHEY, CDR2 SMNVEV (reference sequence). The CDR3 is 18 residues long. The CDR3: CASRLSTGAVVSGNTIYF. In DNA, the CDR3 is TGTGCCAGCAGATTATCTACAGGGGCCGTTGTCTCTGGAAACACCATATATTTT.

This clonotype was observed many times. The V and J genes are TRBV13 and TRBJ2-1; 8 bases are a match to TRBD2. There are 18 residues in the CDR3. Trimming cost V 4 bases and J 4 bases; bases outside gene matches: 15. Germline CDR1 PRHDT, CDR2 FYEKMQ (reference sequence). The CDR3 protein is CASSSGRARVAGYNEQFF. CDR3 nucleotides: TGTGCCAGCAGCTCGGGGCGGGCTAGGGTAGCGGGGTACAATGAGCAGTTCTTC.

This clonotype was counted ten times or more. The chain combines TRBV30 with TRBJ1-6; 7 bases line up with TRBD1. The CDR3 sequence is 14 residues long. V was clipped by 3 bases and J by 3 bases; unmatched bases: 2. Germline loops: CDR1 GTSNPN, CDR2 SVGIG (reference sequence). For the CDR3, the DNA is TGTGCCTGGAGCCGGGACAGCTATAATTCACCCCTCCACTTT. It is translated as CAWSRDSYNSPLHF.

This clonotype occurred many times. This sequence joins TRBV5-1 and TRBJ1-1; 7 bases are shared with TRBD1. CDR3 length: 14 amino acids. Per germline, CDR1 SGHRS and CDR2 YFSETQ. Trimming at V came to 2 bases and at J to 3 bases, leaving 4 bases not matched to a gene. CDR3 residues: CASSLSGTDTEAFF. The CDR3 nucleotides read TGCGCCAGCAGCTTATCCGGGACAGACACTGAAGCTTTCTTT. The entire variable domain, with the rest obtained from reference TRBV5-1 and TRBJ1-1, is as follows: KAGVTQTPRYLIKTRGQQVTLSCSPISGHRSVSWYQQTPGQGLQFLFEYFSETQRNKGNFPGRFSGRQFSNSRSEMNVSTLELGDSALYLCASSLSGTDTEAFFGQGTRLTVV.

There are a few counts of this clonotype. The chain links TRBV19 to TRBJ2-3, with D perhaps matching TRBD2 (6 bases). The CDR3 spans 14 residues. Trimming cost V 3 bases and J 4 bases, with 11 bases left between them. Germline V lookup: CDR1 LNHDA, CDR2 SQIVND (reference sequence). The CDR3 nucleotides read TGTGCCAGTAGTATGGGAGTAGCGGCAGATACGCAGTATTTT. Its translation: CASSMGVAADTQYF.

This sequence joins TRBV7-9 and TRBJ1-1; D possibly corresponds to TRBD1 (6 bases). Looked up from germline, CDR1 is SEHNR and CDR2 is FQNEAQ (reference sequence). The CDR3 runs to 14 residues. V lost 5 bases, J lost 5 bases, and 15 bases lay in between. The CDR3 sequence: CASSPQYRVTEAFF. CDR3 nucleotide sequence: TGTGCCAGCAGCCCACAGTACAGGGTTACTGAAGCTTTCTTT. The full variable domain, in which reference TRBV7-9 and TRBJ1-1 provide the parts outside the CDR3, is DTGVSQNPRHKITKRGQNVTFRCDPISEHNRLYWYRQTLGQGPEFLTYFQNEAQLEKSRLLSDRFSAERPKGSFSTLEIQRTEQGDSAMYLCASSPQYRVTEAFFGQGTRLTVV.

This clonotype was found a few times. The rearrangement uses TRBV3-1 and TRBJ2-2, with a weak D call TRBD2 (7 bases). The germline CDR1 and CDR2 sequences are LGHDT and YNNKEL (reference sequence). Trimming took off 4 bases at V and 7 bases at J, with 16 bases between the two ends. The CDR3 length is 15 residues. The chain's CDR3 is CASSPFAGAGGELFF. CDR3 DNA sequence: TGTGCCAGCAGCCCCTTCGCGGGGGCGGGCGGGGAGCTGTTTTTT. Looking up the rest from reference TRBV3-1 and TRBJ2-2 gives the full variable domain: DTAVSQTPKYLVTQMGNDKSIKCEQNLGHDTMYWYKQDSKKFLKIMFSYNNKELIINETVPNRFSPKSPDKAHLNLHINSLELGDSAVYFCASSPFAGAGGELFFGEGSRLTVL.

This chain joins TRBV28 and TRBJ1-1; a possible D gene is TRBD1 (5 bases). Deletions cut 6 bases from V and 7 bases from J, with 18 bases between. Germline assignment: CDR1 MDHEN and CDR2 SYDVKM. This CDR3 region has 14 residues. The CDR3 here is CASSLEGLGREAFF. The CDR3 DNA sequence: TGTGCCAGCAGCCTAGAAGGGTTGGGACGTGAAGCTTTCTTT.

There are many counts of this clonotype. V gene TRBV11-3 combines with J gene TRBJ2-1; perhaps D is TRBD1 or TRBD2 (5 bases each). Germline assignment: CDR1 SGHNT and CDR2 YENEEA. The V and J ends lost 4 bases and 8 bases respectively, with 15 bases between them. This CDR3 contains 14 residues. The CDR3 protein is CASSSGPVEYEQFF. The CDR3, as DNA: TGTGCCAGCAGCTCGGGACCAGTGGAATATGAGCAGTTCTTC.

This clonotype came up many times. V and J are TRBV20-1 and TRBJ1-5; D unclear. Trimming removed 6 bases from V and 7 bases from J, with 10 bases in between. Germline loops: CDR1 DFQATT, CDR2 SNEGSKA (reference sequence). The CDR3 runs to 11 residues. For the CDR3, the DNA is TGCAGTGCCACCAATAGCCAGCCCCAGCATTTT. This sequence encodes CSATNSQPQHF.